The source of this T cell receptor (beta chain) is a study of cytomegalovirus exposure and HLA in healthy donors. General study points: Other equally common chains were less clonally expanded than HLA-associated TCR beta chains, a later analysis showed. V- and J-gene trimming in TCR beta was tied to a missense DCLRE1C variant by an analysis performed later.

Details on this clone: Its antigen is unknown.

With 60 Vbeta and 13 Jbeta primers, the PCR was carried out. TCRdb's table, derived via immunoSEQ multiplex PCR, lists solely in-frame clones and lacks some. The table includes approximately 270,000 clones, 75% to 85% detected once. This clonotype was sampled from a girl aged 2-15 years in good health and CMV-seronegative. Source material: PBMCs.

This CDR3 is CASSLGQGAPETQYF. In nucleotides, the CDR3 is TGTGCCAGCAGCTTAGGCCAGGGGGCCCCAGAGACCCAGTACTTC. The chain combines TRBV7-2 with TRBJ2-5, with 8 bases fitting TRBD1. The CDR3 extends over 15 amino acids. Germline V CDR1 and CDR2: SGHTA, FQGNSA. With 1 base clipped from V and 4 bases from J, the junction kept 5 bases outside the gene matches.